The rows below give T cell receptor beta chains drawn from one sample of a study of CD8 T cells in Susac syndrome. From the immunoSEQ multiplex PCR reads, TCRdb called clonotypes with MiXCR, one entry per CDR3 protein. This sample carries about 140,000 distinct CDR3 sequences, roughly 94% of them seen once, and the ten largest clones take 0.13% to 0.15%. Sequenced input: CD4+ T cells from PBMCs. The receptors come from a human donor with Susac syndrome. Each CDR3 is given with its conserved first and last residue. D genes are given only for firm matches. Part of the rows lack a size; the others show once, few, many or a class for expanded clones.

J gene: TRBJ2-5
clone size: .
D gene: TRBD2
V gene: TRBV6-1
CDR3 DNA: TGTGCCAGCAGTCCTAGCGGGACTAGCCGCCAAGAGACCCAGTACTTC
CDR3 protein: CASSPSGTSRQETQYF

J gene: TRBJ2-7
clone size: .
D gene: .
V gene: TRBV6-5
CDR3 DNA: TGTGCCAGCAGCTCGGGAGACTACGAGCAGTACTTC
CDR3 protein: CASSSGDYEQYF

J gene: TRBJ2-7
clone size: .
D gene: TRBD2
V gene: TRBV7-9
CDR3 DNA: TGTGCCAGCAGCTTAGTAGGGACTAGCTCCTACGAGCAGTACTTC
CDR3 protein: CASSLVGTSSYEQYF

J gene: TRBJ1-2
clone size: .
D gene: .
V gene: TRBV30
CDR3 DNA: TGTGCCTGGAGTGTAGACCGCCCCGGGGGCTACACCTTC
CDR3 protein: CAWSVDRPGGYTF

J gene: TRBJ1-1
clone size: .
D gene: .
V gene: TRBV20-1
CDR3 DNA: TGCAGTGCTAGAGAGCTACCTCCCAGATTGAACACTGAAGCTTTCTTT
CDR3 protein: CSARELPPRLNTEAFF

J gene: TRBJ1-1
clone size: .
D gene: TRBD1
V gene: TRBV3-1
CDR3 DNA: TGTGCCAGCAGCCAGACCCCCGTGGACAGGCCCACTGAAGCTTTCTTT
CDR3 protein: CASSQTPVDRPTEAFF

J gene: TRBJ2-7
clone size: .
D gene: .
V gene: TRBV14
CDR3 DNA: TGTGCCAGCAGCCTCGTCCCAGGGGCACCCGAGCAGTACTTC
CDR3 protein: CASSLVPGAPEQYF

J gene: TRBJ1-5
clone size: .
D gene: TRBD1
V gene: TRBV5-1
CDR3 DNA: TGCGCCAGCAGTCCCGAGGGACAGCCCAATCAGCCCCAGCATTTT
CDR3 protein: CASSPEGQPNQPQHF

J gene: TRBJ1-1
clone size: .
D gene: .
V gene: TRBV18
CDR3 DNA: TGTGCCAGCTCACCCGATCTCACGGAAGCTTTCTTT
CDR3 protein: CASSPDLTEAFF

J gene: TRBJ1-1
clone size: once
D gene: .
V gene: TRBV5-1
CDR3 DNA: TGCGCCAGCAGCTTGGGGACGTATGGAAAAGCTTTCTTT
CDR3 protein: CASSLGTYGKAFF

J gene: TRBJ1-1
clone size: .
D gene: .
V gene: TRBV20-1
CDR3 DNA: TGCAGTGCCAATGGGGGAAGCACTGAAGCTTTCTTT
CDR3 protein: CSANGGSTEAFF

J gene: TRBJ2-1
clone size: .
D gene: .
V gene: TRBV10-3
CDR3 DNA: TGTGCCATCAGTGACAGGACGGACCCAGATGAGCAGTTCTTC
CDR3 protein: CAISDRTDPDEQFF

J gene: TRBJ2-1
clone size: .
D gene: TRBD2
V gene: TRBV4-3
CDR3 DNA: TGCGCCAGCAGCCAAGAGAGGACTAGCTCGGTTGAGCAGTTCTTC
CDR3 protein: CASSQERTSSVEQFF

J gene: TRBJ2-7
clone size: .
D gene: .
V gene: TRBV5-1
CDR3 DNA: TGCGCCAGCAGCGAGTGGGCCAGCTACGAGCAGTACTTC
CDR3 protein: CASSEWASYEQYF

J gene: TRBJ2-1
clone size: .
D gene: TRBD2
V gene: TRBV25-1
CDR3 DNA: TGTGCCAGCAGTGACACTAGCGGCAACAATGAGCAGTTCTTC
CDR3 protein: CASSDTSGNNEQFF

J gene: TRBJ2-6
clone size: .
D gene: TRBD1
V gene: TRBV29-1
CDR3 DNA: TGCAGCGCCTGGACAGGGGCAGGGGCCAACGTCCTGACTTTC
CDR3 protein: CSAWTGAGANVLTF

J gene: TRBJ1-2
clone size: .
D gene: .
V gene: TRBV7-9
CDR3 DNA: TGTGCCAGCAGATCGACAGGAACTAGTGATGGCTACACCTTC
CDR3 protein: CASRSTGTSDGYTF

J gene: TRBJ1-1
clone size: .
D gene: TRBD1
V gene: TRBV30
CDR3 DNA: TGTGCCTGGCAGGGGGCGATGAACACTGAAGCTTTCTTT
CDR3 protein: CAWQGAMNTEAFF

J gene: TRBJ1-1
clone size: .
D gene: TRBD1
V gene: TRBV4-2
CDR3 DNA: TGTGCCAGCAGCCGACCCCCGGGACAGGGTCCTGAAGCTTTCTTT
CDR3 protein: CASSRPPGQGPEAFF

J gene: TRBJ2-7
clone size: .
D gene: TRBD2
V gene: TRBV5-6
CDR3 DNA: TGTGCCAGCAGCGAGACTAGCGGGAGGTTTGAGGAGCAGTACTTC
CDR3 protein: CASSETSGRFEEQYF

J gene: TRBJ2-5
clone size: .
D gene: .
V gene: TRBV6-2/TRBV6-3
CDR3 DNA: TGTGCCAGCAGTTACCGGGCGCTGCAAGGTGGGGAGACCCAGTACTTC
CDR3 protein: CASSYRALQGGETQYF

J gene: TRBJ2-1
clone size: .
D gene: .
V gene: TRBV30
CDR3 DNA: TGTGCCCACCGAAAGGGCACAGGGAGTGTGTTCTTC
CDR3 protein: CAHRKGTGSVFF

J gene: TRBJ2-1
clone size: .
D gene: TRBD1
V gene: TRBV15
CDR3 DNA: TGTGCCACCAGCAGAGATCTACGGGGACAGTACAATGAGCAGTTCTTC
CDR3 protein: CATSRDLRGQYNEQFF

J gene: TRBJ2-1
clone size: .
D gene: TRBD2
V gene: TRBV2
CDR3 DNA: TGTGCCAGCAGCAGAACAGGGACTAGCGGGGGCAATGAGCAGTTCTTC
CDR3 protein: CASSRTGTSGGNEQFF

J gene: TRBJ1-5
clone size: .
D gene: TRBD1
V gene: TRBV28
CDR3 DNA: TGTGCCACCCAGGGGGGGACAGGGAATCAGCCCCAGCATTTT
CDR3 protein: CATQGGTGNQPQHF

J gene: TRBJ2-1
clone size: .
D gene: TRBD2
V gene: TRBV5-1
CDR3 DNA: TGCGCCAGCAGCTTAGCAGGGCGGGGGGAACAGGCCGAGCAGTTCTTC
CDR3 protein: CASSLAGRGEQAEQFF